Listed below are T cell receptor beta chains from one sample, sequenced in a study of blood T cell repertoires in COVID-19. Some clones are missing from TCRdb's copy, which holds only in-frame ones; the method was immunoSEQ multiplex PCR. The repertoire holds 300,000 to 350,000 clones, with 80% to 90% as singletons. The sample consisted of PBMCs or T cells enriched from blood (not recorded which). These receptor sequences come from a woman aged 18-29 years who had recovered from COVID-19. CDR3s include the opening cysteine and the closing phenylalanine or tryptophan. Fields, in order: clone size, V gene, J gene, D gene, CDR3 DNA, CDR3 protein. The D gene is left open where the match is weak. Only some rows state a clone size, as once, few, many or a class for expanded clones.

abundance: NA
v_gene: TRBV2
j_gene: TRBJ1-1
d_gene: TRBD1
CDR3nt: TGTGCCAGCAGCCCGACAGGGGGAAGGAACACTGAAGCTTTCTTT
CDR3aa: CASSPTGGRNTEAFF

abundance: NA
v_gene: TRBV27
j_gene: TRBJ1-1
d_gene: TRBD1
CDR3nt: TGTGCCAGCAGTTTAAACAGGGGAAGAGCTTTCTTT
CDR3aa: CASSLNRGRAFF

abundance: NA
v_gene: TRBV19
j_gene: TRBJ2-7
d_gene: NA
CDR3nt: TGTGCCAGTAGTATAACAGGGACGACCTACGAGCAGTACTTC
CDR3aa: CASSITGTTYEQYF

abundance: NA
v_gene: TRBV7-2
j_gene: TRBJ2-5
d_gene: NA
CDR3nt: TGTGCCAGCAGCTTTACTACGACAGGTTGGTTTGTGGCCCAGTACTTC
CDR3aa: CASSFTTTGWFVAQYF

abundance: NA
v_gene: TRBV15
j_gene: TRBJ1-3
d_gene: NA
CDR3nt: TGTGCCACCAGCACGGACAAGTTAGGAAACACCATATATTTT
CDR3aa: CATSTDKLGNTIYF

abundance: NA
v_gene: TRBV27
j_gene: TRBJ1-5
d_gene: TRBD1
CDR3nt: TGTGCCAGCAGTTTATCCGGGGACAGATTCGATAGCAATCAGCCCCAGCATTTT
CDR3aa: CASSLSGDRFDSNQPQHF

abundance: few
v_gene: TRBV7-2
j_gene: TRBJ2-7
d_gene: NA
CDR3nt: TGTGCCAGCAGCCTCCGGCGGGCCTACGAGCAGTACTTC
CDR3aa: CASSLRRAYEQYF

abundance: NA
v_gene: TRBV18
j_gene: TRBJ2-3
d_gene: NA
CDR3nt: TGTGCCAGCTCACCACCGGCAGGGCCAGATACGCAGTATTTT
CDR3aa: CASSPPAGPDTQYF

abundance: NA
v_gene: TRBV27
j_gene: TRBJ2-7
d_gene: TRBD1
CDR3nt: TGTGCCAGCAGTTTAGGGACAGGGGGCGAGCAGTACTTC
CDR3aa: CASSLGTGGEQYF

abundance: NA
v_gene: TRBV5-4
j_gene: TRBJ2-5
d_gene: TRBD1
CDR3nt: TGTGCCAGCAGCGGAGGACAGGCTGGGCAAGAGACCCAGTACTTC
CDR3aa: CASSGGQAGQETQYF

abundance: NA
v_gene: TRBV4-1
j_gene: TRBJ2-4
d_gene: NA
CDR3nt: TGCGCCAGCAGCCGTTATCACCGGGACTTTGCTTCCAAAAACATTCAGTACTTC
CDR3aa: CASSRYHRDFASKNIQYF

abundance: NA
v_gene: TRBV7-3
j_gene: TRBJ1-1
d_gene: NA
CDR3nt: TGTGCCAGCAGTCCTGATACAGTTAACACTGAAGCTTTCTTT
CDR3aa: CASSPDTVNTEAFF

abundance: NA
v_gene: TRBV6-2/TRBV6-3
j_gene: TRBJ1-5
d_gene: NA
CDR3nt: TGTGCCAGCAGTTACAATGGGGCGCGCAATCAGCCCCAGCATTTT
CDR3aa: CASSYNGARNQPQHF

abundance: NA
v_gene: TRBV18
j_gene: TRBJ2-1
d_gene: TRBD2
CDR3nt: TGTGCCAGCTCACCAGGACTAGCGGTCTCCTACAATGAGCAGTTCTTC
CDR3aa: CASSPGLAVSYNEQFF

abundance: once
v_gene: TRBV5-1
j_gene: TRBJ2-1
d_gene: NA
CDR3nt: TGCGCCAGCAGCTTGGCACTATACAATGAGCAGTTCTTC
CDR3aa: CASSLALYNEQFF

abundance: NA
v_gene: TRBV5-8
j_gene: TRBJ2-7
d_gene: NA
CDR3nt: TGTGCCAGCAGCTTTGGGACACAGACCTACGAGCAGTACTTC
CDR3aa: CASSFGTQTYEQYF

abundance: once
v_gene: TRBV5-1
j_gene: TRBJ2-5
d_gene: TRBD1
CDR3nt: TGCGCCAGCAGCCTAAGGACAGGGGAAGAGACCCAGTACTTC
CDR3aa: CASSLRTGEETQYF

abundance: NA
v_gene: TRBV3-1/TRBV3-2
j_gene: TRBJ2-1
d_gene: NA
CDR3nt: TGTGCCAGCAGCCAAGATGCCGAGGCGTACAATGAGCAGTTCTTC
CDR3aa: CASSQDAEAYNEQFF

abundance: NA
v_gene: TRBV9
j_gene: TRBJ1-4
d_gene: NA
CDR3nt: TGTGCCAGCAGCGTAGCTACGGGTCAGGGCTTGGATGAAAAACTGTTTTTT
CDR3aa: CASSVATGQGLDEKLFF

abundance: NA
v_gene: TRBV15
j_gene: TRBJ2-5
d_gene: NA
CDR3nt: TGTGCCACCAGCACCGAACTAGTATCAGAGACCCAGTACTTC
CDR3aa: CATSTELVSETQYF

abundance: NA
v_gene: TRBV24-1
j_gene: TRBJ2-7
d_gene: TRBD1
CDR3nt: TGTGCCACCAGTGACCGGGACAGGGGCTACGAGCAGTACTTC
CDR3aa: CATSDRDRGYEQYF

abundance: NA
v_gene: TRBV19
j_gene: TRBJ2-2
d_gene: NA
CDR3nt: TGTGCCAGTAGTCGATCAGGGCCGGCGGGGGAGCTGTTTTTT
CDR3aa: CASSRSGPAGELFF

abundance: once
v_gene: TRBV12-1
j_gene: TRBJ2-5
d_gene: NA
CDR3nt: TGTGCCAGCAGCTTTGCCGCAGGGGACATCCAAGAGACCCAGTACTTC
CDR3aa: CASSFAAGDIQETQYF

abundance: NA
v_gene: TRBV7-2
j_gene: TRBJ1-2
d_gene: NA
CDR3nt: TGTGCCAGCAGCTTCGATGCAGGGGACTATGGCTACACCTTC
CDR3aa: CASSFDAGDYGYTF

abundance: once
v_gene: TRBV19
j_gene: TRBJ1-5
d_gene: NA
CDR3nt: TGTGCCAGTAGTAGCCCCGGGGGCAATCAGCCCCAGCATTTT
CDR3aa: CASSSPGGNQPQHF

abundance: NA
v_gene: TRBV18
j_gene: TRBJ1-5
d_gene: TRBD1
CDR3nt: TGTGCCAGCACGACAGGGTATAGCAATCAGCCCCAGCATTTT
CDR3aa: CASTTGYSNQPQHF

abundance: once
v_gene: TRBV7-9
j_gene: TRBJ2-7
d_gene: NA
CDR3nt: TGTGCCAGCAGCAAACCACCCGGGACTCCCTATTCCTACGAGCAGTACTTC
CDR3aa: CASSKPPGTPYSYEQYF

abundance: NA
v_gene: TRBV27
j_gene: TRBJ1-2
d_gene: NA
CDR3nt: TGTGCCAGCAGTTTCGGGGGGGTAGTGAACTATGGCTACACCTTC
CDR3aa: CASSFGGVVNYGYTF

abundance: NA
v_gene: TRBV5-6
j_gene: TRBJ2-7
d_gene: NA
CDR3nt: TGTGCCAGCAGCTTGGCCGGGGGAAGACGGAACTACGAGCAGTACTTC
CDR3aa: CASSLAGGRRNYEQYF

abundance: NA
v_gene: TRBV6-1
j_gene: TRBJ1-2
d_gene: NA
CDR3nt: TGTGCCAGCAGTGAAATGCCCCCGGGATCCTTTTCAGGCTACACCTTC
CDR3aa: CASSEMPPGSFSGYTF

abundance: NA
v_gene: TRBV29-1
j_gene: TRBJ2-1
d_gene: TRBD1
CDR3nt: TGCAGCGTTGCTCGGGGACAGGGGTGGTATGAGCAGTTCTTC
CDR3aa: CSVARGQGWYEQFF

abundance: NA
v_gene: TRBV5-8
j_gene: TRBJ1-1
d_gene: NA
CDR3nt: TGTGCCAGCAGCGCCCAACAGGGTTACACTGAAGCTTTCTTT
CDR3aa: CASSAQQGYTEAFF

abundance: NA
v_gene: TRBV3-1/TRBV3-2
j_gene: TRBJ1-1
d_gene: TRBD1
CDR3nt: TGTGCCAGCAGCCGACAGGGGGGCGACCCTGAAGCTTTCTTT
CDR3aa: CASSRQGGDPEAFF

abundance: NA
v_gene: TRBV5-5
j_gene: TRBJ1-5
d_gene: NA
CDR3nt: TGTGCCAGCAGCTTCGGCCGCTGGGGCACAGGGTACAATCAGCCCCAGCATTTT
CDR3aa: CASSFGRWGTGYNQPQHF

abundance: NA
v_gene: TRBV2
j_gene: TRBJ2-5
d_gene: TRBD2
CDR3nt: TGTGCCGGAAGGGCGGGGGGGCTGGAGACCCAGTACTTC
CDR3aa: CAGRAGGLETQYF

abundance: NA
v_gene: TRBV5-1
j_gene: TRBJ1-1
d_gene: NA
CDR3nt: TGCGCCAGCAGCTTGGATCCGGGGAGCCGGGAAGCTTTCTTT
CDR3aa: CASSLDPGSREAFF

abundance: NA
v_gene: TRBV25-1
j_gene: TRBJ2-3
d_gene: TRBD2
CDR3nt: TGTGCCAGCAGCGATAGCGGGGGGGTCTCACTAGATACGCAGTATTTT
CDR3aa: CASSDSGGVSLDTQYF

abundance: NA
v_gene: TRBV9
j_gene: TRBJ2-1
d_gene: NA
CDR3nt: TGTGCCAGCAGCGTAGCTTACAGGAACAATGAGCAGTTCTTC
CDR3aa: CASSVAYRNNEQFF

abundance: NA
v_gene: TRBV28
j_gene: TRBJ1-2
d_gene: NA
CDR3nt: TGTGCCAGCAGTTTGGGGCCATGGGGAGGCTACACCTTC
CDR3aa: CASSLGPWGGYTF

abundance: once
v_gene: TRBV12-3/TRBV12-4
j_gene: TRBJ1-5
d_gene: NA
CDR3nt: TGTGCCAGCAGGACAGGCGGCAATCAGCCCCAGCATTTT
CDR3aa: CASRTGGNQPQHF

abundance: NA
v_gene: TRBV6-5
j_gene: TRBJ2-2
d_gene: TRBD2
CDR3nt: TGTGCCAGCAGTTACGCGGGAGGGATCGCCGGGGAGCTGTTTTTT
CDR3aa: CASSYAGGIAGELFF

abundance: few
v_gene: TRBV30
j_gene: TRBJ2-2
d_gene: TRBD2
CDR3nt: TGTGCCTGCCCATTGGGCGGGGGGCGCACCGGGGAGCTGTTTTTT
CDR3aa: CACPLGGGRTGELFF

abundance: NA
v_gene: TRBV9
j_gene: TRBJ2-1
d_gene: TRBD1
CDR3nt: TGTGCCAGCAGCCTCACGACAGGGAACTACAATGAGCAGTTCTTC
CDR3aa: CASSLTTGNYNEQFF

abundance: NA
v_gene: TRBV2
j_gene: TRBJ2-7
d_gene: NA
CDR3nt: TGTGCCAGCACCGGGGGTCTCGAGCAGTACTTC
CDR3aa: CASTGGLEQYF

abundance: NA
v_gene: TRBV4-2
j_gene: TRBJ1-4
d_gene: TRBD1
CDR3nt: TGTGCCAGCAGCCAAGGGGTGCAGGGGGCGGGGGAAAAACTGTTTTTT
CDR3aa: CASSQGVQGAGEKLFF

abundance: NA
v_gene: TRBV19
j_gene: TRBJ2-5
d_gene: TRBD1
CDR3nt: TGTGCCAGTAGCGTTGGGACAGGGATAGAGACCCAGTACTTC
CDR3aa: CASSVGTGIETQYF

abundance: NA
v_gene: TRBV7-2
j_gene: TRBJ1-4
d_gene: NA
CDR3nt: TGTGCCAGCAGCTTAATCTGGGCATCGACGAATGAAAAACTGTTTTTT
CDR3aa: CASSLIWASTNEKLFF

abundance: NA
v_gene: TRBV4-2
j_gene: TRBJ2-6
d_gene: TRBD1
CDR3nt: TGTGCCAGCAGTCAAGTAGGGGGACAGGACCTCTCTGGGGCCAACGTCCTGACTTTC
CDR3aa: CASSQVGGQDLSGANVLTF

abundance: NA
v_gene: TRBV29-1
j_gene: TRBJ2-5
d_gene: TRBD2
CDR3nt: TGCAGCGTGCGGGGGGGCACCGCTAAGACCCAGTACTTC
CDR3aa: CSVRGGTAKTQYF

abundance: NA
v_gene: TRBV9
j_gene: TRBJ1-2
d_gene: NA
CDR3nt: TGTGCCAGCAACAAACGCGGGGGGCCGGATGGCTACACCTTC
CDR3aa: CASNKRGGPDGYTF

abundance: few
v_gene: TRBV3-1/TRBV3-2
j_gene: TRBJ1-5
d_gene: TRBD1
CDR3nt: TGTGCCAGCATGAGGACGGACAGGGGGCGTAATCAGCCCCAGCATTTT
CDR3aa: CASMRTDRGRNQPQHF

abundance: NA
v_gene: TRBV18
j_gene: TRBJ1-2
d_gene: NA
CDR3nt: TGTGCCAGCTCACCCCAAGGAGGGGGGGAGAGTGGCTACACCTTC
CDR3aa: CASSPQGGGESGYTF

abundance: NA
v_gene: TRBV19
j_gene: TRBJ1-2
d_gene: NA
CDR3nt: TGTGCCAGTAGTCCAAACCCGGGACACCCCTATGGCTACACCTTC
CDR3aa: CASSPNPGHPYGYTF